A single sample gave rise to the 26 T cell receptor beta chains below, sequenced in a study of T cells in Graves' hyperthyroidism and ophthalmopathy. TCR beta CDR3 region amplification was performed from RNA transcripts. A set of HTBI primers served as the primers for a first-round RT-PCR of the TCR CDR3. A single record per CDR3 protein comes from TCRdb applying MiXCR to the multiplex PCR reads. The sample contains approximately 300,000 distinct CDR3 sequences, about 15% of which appear only once. Sequencing used blood. The receptor source for this set is a woman aged 60-75 years with Graves' ophthalmopathy.

This clonotype was seen repeatedly, ten times or more. The CDR3 bases are TGTGCCAGTCGAGGGCCAGCGGGAGGTCGTGAGCAGTACTTC. Translation gives CASRGPAGGREQYF. This chain links TRBV2 with TRBJ2-7; 9 bases are shared with TRBD2. Trimming removed 9 bases from V and 7 bases from J; junction bases left unmatched: 13. Germline assignment: CDR1 SNHLY and CDR2 FYNNEI. The CDR3 consists of 14 residues.

The table lists this clonotype with many counts. The rearrangement links TRBV20-1 to TRBJ2-7; D might be TRBD2 (5 bases). CDR1 and CDR2 from the germline V gene are DFQATT and SNEGSKA (reference sequence). Trimming removed 3 bases at V and 1 base at J, with 13 bases between. This CDR3 spans 14 amino acids. The CDR3: CSASWGVASYEQYF. The CDR3 region has the DNA TGCAGTGCTAGCTGGGGAGTCGCATCCTACGAGCAGTACTTC.

The V call is TRBV6-2 or TRBV6-3, the J call TRBJ2-3, with D possibly being TRBD2 (6 bases). Germline V gene data show CDR1 as MNHEY and CDR2 as SVGEGT. The CDR3 runs 16 residues. V lost 2 bases and J lost 2, with 14 bases in between. CDR3 nucleotides: TGTGCCAGCAGTTACAAGGCGGGACTCGTCACAGATACGCAGTATTTT. It encodes CASSYKAGLVTDTQYF.

This clonotype was recorded many times. The V gene is TRBV18, the J gene TRBJ2-2, with D tentatively TRBD1 or TRBD2 (5 bases each). With 2 bases removed from V and 1 base from J, the gap between germline ends came to 8 bases. This CDR3 has 15 residues. CDR1 is KGHSH and CDR2 is LQKENI in the germline V gene. The CDR3 DNA reads TGTGCCAGCTCACCAGGGGGTCTGAACACCGGGGAGCTGTTTTTT. Translation gives CASSPGGLNTGELFF.

In this sample, this clonotype turned up a few times. The chain carries TRBV7-3 and TRBJ2-7; weak D call: TRBD1 (6 bases). The CDR3 has 16 residues. The germline V and J ends were trimmed by 4 bases and 2 bases, with 18 bases remaining between them. Germline CDR1 and CDR2: SGHTA and FQGTGA. In DNA, the CDR3 is TGTGCCAGCAGCTCGGGCATCGGGACAAATACCTACGAGCAGTACTTC. Translated: CASSSGIGTNTYEQYF. The whole variable domain, filled in from reference TRBV7-3 and TRBJ2-7, reads GAGVSQTPSNKVTEKGKYVELRCDPISGHTALYWYRQSLGQGPEFLIYFQGTGAADDSGLPNDRFFAVRPEGSVSTLKIQRTERGDSAVYLCASSSGIGTNTYEQYFGPGTRLTVT.

The chain carries TRBV20-1 and TRBJ1-2; D is unresolved. Deletions cut 4 bases from V and 0 bases from J, with 12 bases between. The germline V gene has CDR1 DFQATT and CDR2 SNEGSKA (reference sequence). The CDR3 runs 14 residues. CDR3 region: CSATDGVTNYGYTF. The CDR3 bases are TGCAGTGCTACTGACGGGGTTACTAACTATGGCTACACCTTC.

The chain combines TRBV4-3 with TRBJ2-2; D is possibly TRBD2 (6 bases). Trimming left V 4 bases short and J 6 bases short, with 18 bases between. Germline V CDR1 and CDR2: LGHNA, YSLEER. The CDR3 has 16 residues. Here the CDR3 reads CASSLNPDGGAGELFF. For the CDR3, the DNA is TGCGCCAGCAGCCTCAACCCCGACGGAGGGGCCGGGGAGCTGTTTTTT.

This clonotype has a count of ten or more. Relative to the germline gene, one junction end is altered; a read error may explain this. CDR3 nucleotide sequence: TGTGCCAGCAGTTCGACAGGGAATCGGCCCCAGCATTTT. Encoded protein: CASSSTGNRPQHF. The chain carries TRBV6-2 or TRBV6-3 and TRBJ1-5; the match to TRBD1 covers 7 bases. Germline lookup yields CDR1 MNHEY and CDR2 SVGEGT. The CDR3 has 13 residues.

The rearrangement joins TRBV13 to TRBJ2-3; 9 bases agree with TRBD2. Germline V gene lookup returns CDR1 PRHDT and CDR2 FYEKMQ (reference sequence). V shed 5 bases, J shed 7 bases, and the junction held 16 bases outside the gene matches. CDR3 length: 17 residues. Written as DNA, the CDR3 is TGTGCCAGCAGCCGACTCCTTGGCGGGAGGGCCGATAATACGCAGTATTTT. This translates into CASSRLLGGRADNTQYF.

This clonotype was detected ten times or more. The chain carries TRBV9 and TRBJ1-6; D possibly corresponds to TRBD1 (6 bases). Germline CDR1 and CDR2: SGDLS and YYNGEE. The germline V and J ends were trimmed by 6 bases and 8 bases, with 18 bases remaining between them. This CDR3 comprises 15 residues. CDR3 in amino acids: CASTRGRGGDSPLHF. The DNA of the CDR3 is TGTGCCAGCACCCGGGGGCGGGGGGGTGATTCACCCCTCCACTTT.

This clonotype was recorded many times. The chain is built from TRBV7-2 and TRBJ2-7; D is perhaps TRBD2 (5 bases). Germline CDR1 reads SGHTA; CDR2 reads FQGNSA. The CDR3 spans 13 residues. V was pared by 3 bases and J by 7 bases, with 13 bases between. This chain's CDR3 is CASSFELGGEQYF. Written as DNA, the CDR3 is TGTGCCAGCAGCTTCGAGTTAGGAGGAGAGCAGTACTTC.

In the case of this clonotype: Compared with germline, one end of the junction differs, possibly owing to a read error. The chain is built from TRBV12-3 or TRBV12-4 and TRBJ2-2, with 15 bases that match TRBD2. This CDR3 has 19 residues. The CDR3 DNA is TGTGCCAGCAGTCCCCTCCTCGGGACTAGCGGGGGGAAAAACGGGGGGCTGTTTTTT. Translation gives CASSPLLGTSGGKNGGLFF.

The chain recombines TRBV7-2 with TRBJ2-5; 8 nucleotides match TRBD2. The CDR3 runs to 14 residues. Germline V CDR1 and CDR2: SGHTA, FQGNSA. V dropped 2 bases and J dropped 7; count of bases not matched to a gene: 6. CDR3 residues: CASSLRGGHRTQYF. CDR3 DNA: TGTGCCAGCAGCTTACGGGGGGGCCATAGGACCCAGTACTTC.

This clonotype was observed many times. The rearrangement joins TRBV30 to TRBJ1-4, with D perhaps TRBD1 (5 bases). This CDR3 spans 15 amino acids. V was cut by 3 bases and J by 7 bases, with 18 bases left in between. CDR1 is GTSNPN, CDR2 SVGIG, per germline (reference sequence). The CDR3 DNA follows: TGTGCCTGGAGACCACCGGGACGCCTGTTTGAAAAACTGTTTTTT. The encoded protein is CAWRPPGRLFEKLFF.

V and J are TRBV5-1 and TRBJ2-2; tentative D call: TRBD2 (5 bases). Germline V gives CDR1 SGHRS, CDR2 YFSETQ. V was trimmed by 4 bases and J by 3 bases, leaving 10 bases between them. This CDR3 is built from 14 residues. The CDR3 sequence: CASSDPADTGELFF. Here the CDR3 DNA reads TGCGCCAGCAGCGATCCAGCGGACACCGGGGAGCTGTTTTTT.

This clonotype was recorded at least ten times. This rearrangement joins TRBV12-3 or TRBV12-4 to TRBJ1-2; 12 nucleotides agree with TRBD1. The trim removed 5 bases at V and 5 bases at J, leaving 6 bases unmatched. The CDR3 consists of 15 residues. CDR3 amino acids: CASSRGQGAIYGYTF. In DNA, the CDR3 is TGTGCCAGCAGTAGGGGACAGGGGGCGATATATGGCTACACCTTC.

In its sample, this clonotype was seen many times. The chain is built from TRBV7-3 and TRBJ2-3; 7 bases align to TRBD1. CDR3 length: 15 amino acids. Losses at the gene ends were 5 bases for V and 3 bases for J; bases not matched to a gene: 8. Germline CDR1 SGHTA, CDR2 FQGTGA. As DNA, the CDR3 is TGTGCCAGCAGCCGAACAGGGGTTCGGACAGATACGCAGTATTTT. Amino acids: CASSRTGVRTDTQYF.

The table lists this clonotype with a few counts. The rearrangement uses TRBV10-3 and TRBJ1-1; 7 bases agree with TRBD1. The CDR3 has 15 amino acids. Per the germline V gene, CDR1 is ENHRY and CDR2 is SYGVKD. Unmatched junction bases numbered 6, after V lost 4 bases and J lost 1 base. The DNA for the CDR3 is TGTGCCATCAGTGTTGACAGGGAGAAGAACACTGAAGCTTTCTTT. Amino acids: CAISVDREKNTEAFF.

This clonotype was counted between two and nine times. The chain recombines TRBV29-1 with TRBJ1-2; D ambiguous. CDR3 size: 10 residues. Germline CDR1 and CDR2: SQVTM and ANQGSEA. The V and J ends lost 4 bases and 11 bases respectively, with 11 bases between them. CDR3 loop: CSVGDRAYTF. The CDR3 DNA is TGCAGCGTTGGTGACCGGGCTTACACCTTC.

The rearrangement links TRBV18 to TRBJ1-2; TRBD1 matches at 8 bases. The J segment lost 8 bases and the V segment lost 3 bases, leaving 8 bases of the junction unmatched. Germline V gene data show CDR1 as KGHSH and CDR2 as LQKENI. This CDR3 has 14 amino acids. CDR3 protein: CASSPTTGVEGYTF. In DNA, the CDR3 is TGTGCCAGCTCACCTACGACAGGGGTAGAAGGCTACACCTTC.

This clonotype appeared many times. The chain is built from TRBV2 and TRBJ1-1; the match to TRBD1 covers 9 bases. Germline values: CDR1 SNHLY, CDR2 FYNNEI. This CDR3 region has 14 residues. Trimming took 8 bases from V and 5 from J; bases not matched to a gene: 9. Written as DNA, the CDR3 is TGTGCCAGCCGAGACCGGACAGGGGAGACTGAAGCTTTCTTT. Its protein is CASRDRTGETEAFF.

Concerning this clonotype itself: The CDR3 carries no conserved terminal phenylalanine or tryptophan, so it likely arises from a read error. The rearrangement links TRBV4-2 to TRBJ2-5; D might be TRBD1 or TRBD2, each matching 5 bases. CDR1 is LGHNA, CDR2 YNFKEQ, per germline. V lost 4 bases to trimming and J lost 5 bases, with 20 bases between them. This CDR3 has 16 residues. The CDR3 loop is CASSLEAGRAGETQYL. The CDR3 bases are TGTGCCAGCAGCCTGGAAGCCGGCAGGGCGGGCGAGACCCAGTACCTC.

In this sample, this clonotype turned up a few times. The rearrangement uses TRBV9 and TRBJ2-7; no firm D call. V gave up 0 bases and J gave up 0 bases, with 7 bases separating them. Germline CDR1 and CDR2: SGDLS and YYNGEE. The length of the CDR3 is 14 residues. This CDR3 reads CASSVEPNSYEQYF. CDR3 in DNA: TGTGCCAGCAGCGTAGAACCAAACTCCTACGAGCAGTACTTC. Full variable domain (rest looked up from reference TRBV9 and TRBJ2-7): DSGVTQTPKHLITATGQRVTLRCSPRSGDLSVYWYQQSLDQGLQFLIQYYNGEERAKGNILERFSAQQFPDLHSELNLSSLELGDSALYFCASSVEPNSYEQYFGPGTRLTVT.

The genes are TRBV4-3 and TRBJ2-7; D unclear. This CDR3 contains 14 residues. V was shortened by 4 bases and J by 5 bases, with 15 bases between the two germline ends. CDR1 LGHNA and CDR2 YSLEER come from the germline V gene. The CDR3 nucleotides are TGCGCCAGCAGCCTGGACCCACTTTCGAACGAGCAGTACTTC. Its translation: CASSLDPLSNEQYF.

This chain connects TRBV6-1 to TRBJ1-5, with D hard to call. Germline V gene lookup returns CDR1 MNHNS and CDR2 SASEGT. The germline V and J ends were trimmed by 0 bases and 9 bases, with 15 bases remaining between them. CDR3 length: 15 residues. The CDR3 loop reads CASSEASGRGRPQHF. The CDR3 coding sequence is TGTGCCAGCAGTGAAGCTTCCGGTCGGGGTAGGCCCCAGCATTTT.

This clonotype was observed many times. The V call is TRBV7-2, the J call TRBJ1-2; maybe TRBD1 (5 bases). Germline CDR1 is SGHTA and CDR2 is FQGNSA. The V and J ends lost 5 bases and 2 bases respectively, with 12 bases between them. The CDR3 is made up of 14 amino acids. CDR3 DNA sequence: TGTGCCAGCAGCGGAAGGCAGGGCAACTATGGCTACACCTTC. It encodes CASSGRQGNYGYTF.